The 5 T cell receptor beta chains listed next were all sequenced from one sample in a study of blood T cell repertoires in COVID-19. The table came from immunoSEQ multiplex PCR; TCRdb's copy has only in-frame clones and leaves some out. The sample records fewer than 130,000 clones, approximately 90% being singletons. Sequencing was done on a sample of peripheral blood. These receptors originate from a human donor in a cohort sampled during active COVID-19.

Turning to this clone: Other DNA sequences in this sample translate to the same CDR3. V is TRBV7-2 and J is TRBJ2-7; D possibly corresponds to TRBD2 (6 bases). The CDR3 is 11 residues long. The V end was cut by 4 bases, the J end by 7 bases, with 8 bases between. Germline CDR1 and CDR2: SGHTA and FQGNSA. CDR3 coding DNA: TGTGCCAGCAGCTCGGGGGTTGAGCAGTACTTC. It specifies CASSSGVEQYF.

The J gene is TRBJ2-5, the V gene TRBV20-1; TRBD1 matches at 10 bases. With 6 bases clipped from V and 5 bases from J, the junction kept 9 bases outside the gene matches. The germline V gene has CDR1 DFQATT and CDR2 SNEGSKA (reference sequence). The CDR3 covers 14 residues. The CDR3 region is CSASRTGGRETQYF. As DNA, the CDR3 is TGCAGTGCCAGTAGGACAGGGGGAAGGGAGACCCAGTACTTC.

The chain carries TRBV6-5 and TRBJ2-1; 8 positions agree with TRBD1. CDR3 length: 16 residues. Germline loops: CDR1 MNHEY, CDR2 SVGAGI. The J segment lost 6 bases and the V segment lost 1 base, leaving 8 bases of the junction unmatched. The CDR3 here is CASSYWTGMSSNEQFF. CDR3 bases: TGTGCCAGCAGTTACTGGACAGGGATGTCGAGCAATGAGCAGTTCTTC.

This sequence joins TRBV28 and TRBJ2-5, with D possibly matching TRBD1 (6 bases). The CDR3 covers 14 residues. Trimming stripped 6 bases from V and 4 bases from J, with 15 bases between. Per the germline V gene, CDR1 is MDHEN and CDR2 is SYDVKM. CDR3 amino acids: CASSRDTRGETQYF. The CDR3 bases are TGTGCCAGCAGCCGGGACACCCGGGGAGAGACCCAGTACTTC. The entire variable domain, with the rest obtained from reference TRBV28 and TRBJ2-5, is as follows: DVKVTQSSRYLVKRTGEKVFLECVQDMDHENMFWYRQDPGLGLRLIYFSYDVKMKEKGDIPEGYSVSREKKERFSLILESASTNQTSMYLCASSRDTRGETQYFGPGTRLLVL.

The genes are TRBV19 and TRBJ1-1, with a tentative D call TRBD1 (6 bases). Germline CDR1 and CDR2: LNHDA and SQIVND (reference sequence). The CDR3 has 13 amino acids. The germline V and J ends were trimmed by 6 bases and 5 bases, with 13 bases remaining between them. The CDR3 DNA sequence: TGTGCCAGTAGCCCTAGGGGGGGAACTGAAGCTTTCTTT. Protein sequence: CASSPRGGTEAFF.